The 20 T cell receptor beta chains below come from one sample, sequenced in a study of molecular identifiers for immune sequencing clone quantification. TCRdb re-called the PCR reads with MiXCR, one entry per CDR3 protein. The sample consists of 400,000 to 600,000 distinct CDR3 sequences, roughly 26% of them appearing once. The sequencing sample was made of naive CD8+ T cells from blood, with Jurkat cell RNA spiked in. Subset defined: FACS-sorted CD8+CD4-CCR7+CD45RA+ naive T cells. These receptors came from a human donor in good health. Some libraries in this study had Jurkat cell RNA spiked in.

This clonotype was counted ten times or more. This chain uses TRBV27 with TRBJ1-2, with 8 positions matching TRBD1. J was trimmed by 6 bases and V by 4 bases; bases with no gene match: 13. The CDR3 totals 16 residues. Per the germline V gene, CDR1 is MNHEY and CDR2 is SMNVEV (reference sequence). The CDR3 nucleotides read TGTGCCAGCAGTTCCCTGGGGGAGACAGGGGAGGATGGCTACACCTTC. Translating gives CASSSLGETGEDGYTF.

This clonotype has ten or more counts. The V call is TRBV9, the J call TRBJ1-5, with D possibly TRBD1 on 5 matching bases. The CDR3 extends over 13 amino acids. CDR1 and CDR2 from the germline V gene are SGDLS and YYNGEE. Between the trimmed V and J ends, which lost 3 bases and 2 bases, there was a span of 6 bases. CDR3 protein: CASSATGNQPQHF. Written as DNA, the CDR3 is TGTGCCAGCAGCGCGACAGGCAATCAGCCCCAGCATTTT.

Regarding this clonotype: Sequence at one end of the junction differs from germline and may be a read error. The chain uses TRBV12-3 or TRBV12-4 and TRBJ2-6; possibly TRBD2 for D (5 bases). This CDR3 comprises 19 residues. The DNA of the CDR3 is TGTGCCGGCAGTTTGGCCCCAGGAGGCGAGGACTCTGAGGCCAACGTCCTGACTTTC. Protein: CAGSLAPGGEDSEANVLTF.

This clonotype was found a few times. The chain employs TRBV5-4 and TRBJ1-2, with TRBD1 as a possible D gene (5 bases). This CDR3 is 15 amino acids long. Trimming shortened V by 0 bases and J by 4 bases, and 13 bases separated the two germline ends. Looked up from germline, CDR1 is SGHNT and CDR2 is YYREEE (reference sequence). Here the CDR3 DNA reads TGTGCCAGCAGCTTGGAGTCTTCGGGGGGCTATGGCTACACCTTC. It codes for CASSLESSGGYGYTF.

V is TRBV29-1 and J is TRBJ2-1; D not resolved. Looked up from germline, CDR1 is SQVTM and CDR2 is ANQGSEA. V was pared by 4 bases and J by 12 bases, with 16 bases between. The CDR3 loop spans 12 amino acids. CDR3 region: CSVVEPTSVQFF. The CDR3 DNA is TGCAGCGTTGTAGAGCCGACGAGTGTGCAGTTCTTC.

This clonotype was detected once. The DNA for the CDR3 is TGTGCCAGCAGTTTTGTAGCGGCCACCTACAATGAGCAGTTCTTC. This sequence encodes CASSFVAATYNEQFF. The V call is TRBV6-5, the J call TRBJ2-1; a possible D gene is TRBD2 (6 bases). This CDR3 has 15 amino acids. CDR1 and CDR2 from the germline V gene are MNHEY and SVGAGI. V was clipped by 4 bases and J by 2 bases, with 12 bases between them.

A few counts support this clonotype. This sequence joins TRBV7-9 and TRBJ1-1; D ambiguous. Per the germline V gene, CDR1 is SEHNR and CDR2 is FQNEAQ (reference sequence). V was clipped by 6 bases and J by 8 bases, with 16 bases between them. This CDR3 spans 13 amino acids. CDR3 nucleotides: TGTGCCAGCAGTTTCACCAACCCAGCCGAAGCTTTCTTT. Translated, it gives CASSFTNPAEAFF.

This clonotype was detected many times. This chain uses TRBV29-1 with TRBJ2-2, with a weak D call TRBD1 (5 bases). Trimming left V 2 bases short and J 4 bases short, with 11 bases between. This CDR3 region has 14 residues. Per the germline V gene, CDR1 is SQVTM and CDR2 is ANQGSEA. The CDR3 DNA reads TGCAGCGTTGAACTGGCAGGGTCCACCGGGGAGCTGTTTTTT. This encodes CSVELAGSTGELFF.

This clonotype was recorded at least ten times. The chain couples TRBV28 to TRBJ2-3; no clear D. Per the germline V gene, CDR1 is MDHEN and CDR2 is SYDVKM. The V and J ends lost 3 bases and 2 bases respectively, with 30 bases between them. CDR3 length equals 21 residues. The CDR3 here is CASSFELTSPSAEADTDTQYF. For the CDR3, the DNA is TGTGCCAGCAGTTTCGAACTAACATCCCCCAGTGCGGAAGCCGACACAGATACGCAGTATTTT.

CDR3 sequence reads: CASSQGTGGPYNEQFF. Here the CDR3 DNA reads TGCGCCAGCAGCCAAGGGACAGGGGGCCCGTACAATGAGCAGTTCTTC. V usage is TRBV4-3 and J usage is TRBJ2-1; 11 bases map to TRBD1. The CDR3 contains 16 residues. With 1 base clipped from V and 4 bases from J, the junction kept 3 bases outside the gene matches. Germline V gene lookup returns CDR1 LGHNA and CDR2 YSLEER.

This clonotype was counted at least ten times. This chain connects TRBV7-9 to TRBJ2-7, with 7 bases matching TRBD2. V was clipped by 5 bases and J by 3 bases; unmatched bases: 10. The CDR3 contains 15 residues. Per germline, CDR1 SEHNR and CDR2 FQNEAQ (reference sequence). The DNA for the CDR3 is TGTGCCAGCAGCCCCCCCGGGGGGTTGGACTACGAGCAGTACTTC. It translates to CASSPPGGLDYEQYF.

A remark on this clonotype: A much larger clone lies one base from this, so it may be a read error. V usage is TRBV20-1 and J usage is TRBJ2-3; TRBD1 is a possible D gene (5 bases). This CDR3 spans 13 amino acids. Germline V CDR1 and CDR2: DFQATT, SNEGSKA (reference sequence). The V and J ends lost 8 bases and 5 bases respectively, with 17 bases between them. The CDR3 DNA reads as TGCAGTTCCTTCCCGCAGGGCAGAGATACGCAGTATTTT. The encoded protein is CSSFPQGRDTQYF.

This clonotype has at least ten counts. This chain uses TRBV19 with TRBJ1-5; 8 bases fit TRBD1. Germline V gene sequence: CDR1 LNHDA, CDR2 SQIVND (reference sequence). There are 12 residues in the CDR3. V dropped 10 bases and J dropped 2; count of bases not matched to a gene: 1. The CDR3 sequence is CATGQGNQPQHF. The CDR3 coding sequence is TGTGCCACGGGACAGGGCAATCAGCCCCAGCATTTT. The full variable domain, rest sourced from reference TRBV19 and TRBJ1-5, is DGGITQSPKYLFRKEGQNVTLSCEQNLNHDAMYWYRQDPGQGLRLIYYSQIVNDFQKGDIAEGYSVSREKKESFPLTVTSAQKNPTAFYLCATGQGNQPQHFGDGTRLSIL.

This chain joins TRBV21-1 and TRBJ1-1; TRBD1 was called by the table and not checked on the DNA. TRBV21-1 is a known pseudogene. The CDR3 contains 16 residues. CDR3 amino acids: CASSPRPGGENTEAFF. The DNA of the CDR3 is TGTGCCAGCAGTCCCAGACCCGGCGGGGAGAACACTGAAGCTTTCTTT.

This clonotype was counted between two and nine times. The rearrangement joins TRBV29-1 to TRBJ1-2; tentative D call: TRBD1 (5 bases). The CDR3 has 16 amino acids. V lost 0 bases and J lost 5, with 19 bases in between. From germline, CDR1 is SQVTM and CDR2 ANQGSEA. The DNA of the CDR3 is TGCAGCGTTGAAGATCGAGCGAGGCAGGGAAAATATGGCTACACCTTC. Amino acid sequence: CSVEDRARQGKYGYTF.

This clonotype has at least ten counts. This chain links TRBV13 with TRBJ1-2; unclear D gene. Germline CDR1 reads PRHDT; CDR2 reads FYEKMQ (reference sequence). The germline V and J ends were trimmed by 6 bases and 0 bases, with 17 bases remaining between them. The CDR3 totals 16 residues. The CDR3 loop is CASSMVADSPNYGYTF. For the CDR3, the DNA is TGTGCCAGCAGTATGGTTGCAGATAGCCCTAACTATGGCTACACCTTC.

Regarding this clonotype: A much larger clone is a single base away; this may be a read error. The CDR3 is CSASRAHEQYF. CDR3 nucleotide sequence: TGCAGTGCTAGCAGGGCTCACGAGCAGTACTTC. The chain combines TRBV20-1 with TRBJ2-7; possible D gene TRBD1, 5 bases. V dropped 3 bases and J dropped 5 bases, with 8 bases sitting between them. The CDR3 consists of 11 residues. Germline-derived CDR1 and CDR2 are DFQATT and SNEGSKA (reference sequence).

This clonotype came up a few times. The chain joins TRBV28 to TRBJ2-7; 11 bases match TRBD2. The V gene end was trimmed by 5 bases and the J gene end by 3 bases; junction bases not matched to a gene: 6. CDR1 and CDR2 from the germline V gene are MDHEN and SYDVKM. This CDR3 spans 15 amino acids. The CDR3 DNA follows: TGTGCCAGCAGTAACTCCCTAGCGGGAGGCTACGAGCAGTACTTC. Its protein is CASSNSLAGGYEQYF.

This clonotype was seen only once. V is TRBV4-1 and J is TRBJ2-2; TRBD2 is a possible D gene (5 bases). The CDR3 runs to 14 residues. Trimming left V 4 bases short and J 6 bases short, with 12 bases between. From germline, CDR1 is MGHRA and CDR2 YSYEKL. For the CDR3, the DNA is TGCGCCAGCAGCCTGACTATTCGTGCCGGGGAGCTGTTTTTT. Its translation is CASSLTIRAGELFF.

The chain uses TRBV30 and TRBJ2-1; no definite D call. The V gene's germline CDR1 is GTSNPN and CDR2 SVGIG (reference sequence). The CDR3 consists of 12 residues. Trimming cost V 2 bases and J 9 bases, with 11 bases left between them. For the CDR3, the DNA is TGTGCCTGGAGTCGGGCTTTTGGTGAGCAGTTCTTC. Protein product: CAWSRAFGEQFF.